A selection of T cell receptor beta chains follows, all from one sample in a study of blood T cell repertoires in COVID-19. Using immunoSEQ multiplex PCR, the repertoire was profiled, and TCRdb retains in-frame clones only, with some absent. This sample has around 58,000 clones; around 78% occur once, and the top ten carry less than 6%. Sequencing input: peripheral blood. The origin of the receptors is a human donor in a cohort sampled during active COVID-19. Both conserved end residues are part of each CDR3. The D gene is left open where the match is weak. The size field is filled for only some rows; it gives once, few, many or a size class.

size	J	D	V	DNA	CDR3
few	TRBJ2-3	TRBD1	TRBV30	TGTGCCTGGAGTAGGCGTGTGCCGACAGGGGGCCAAGATACGCAGTATTTT	CAWSRRVPTGGQDTQYF
.	TRBJ1-3	.	TRBV4-2	TGTGCCAGCAGGAACACGGGGGTCGTCTCTGGAAACACCATATATTTT	CASRNTGVVSGNTIYF
.	TRBJ1-2	TRBD1	TRBV18	TGTGCCAGCTCAGGTGGACAGGGAGATGTTAATCACTATGGCTACACCTTC	CASSGGQGDVNHYGYTF
few	TRBJ2-3	.	TRBV5-1	TGCGCCAGCAGCCTTGGGAGCACATCGATCGCAGATACGCAGTATTTT	CASSLGSTSIADTQYF
.	TRBJ1-2	.	TRBV5-6	TGTGCCAGCAGCTTCGGCGGCAGGGGTGATGGCTACACCTTC	CASSFGGRGDGYTF
.	TRBJ2-1	TRBD1	TRBV6-6	TGTGCCAGCACCAGCTACAGGGGGGAAGACAATGAGCAGTTCTTC	CASTSYRGEDNEQFF
.	TRBJ2-1	.	TRBV6-6	TGTGCCAGCAGGTATTCGACCCTTTCAGGGCAGTTCTTC	CASRYSTLSGQFF
.	TRBJ1-2	.	TRBV12-3/TRBV12-4	TGTGCCAGCAGTCCCCAAAGGGGGTACGGCTACACCTTC	CASSPQRGYGYTF
.	TRBJ1-6	TRBD1	TRBV20-1	TGCAGTGCTAGTCTGGACAGGGGGAATTCACCCCTCCACTTT	CSASLDRGNSPLHF
.	TRBJ2-4	.	TRBV6-5	TGTGCCAGCCGGGGTACGGGGAACATTCAGTACTTC	CASRGTGNIQYF
.	TRBJ2-2	.	TRBV4-2	TGTGCCAGCAGCCCTTGGACCCTAACTAGCAGGACCGGGGAGCTGTTTTTT	CASSPWTLTSRTGELFF
few	TRBJ1-2	.	TRBV28	TGTGCCAGCAGCATCCCCACTAACTATGGCTACACCTTC	CASSIPTNYGYTF
.	TRBJ2-7	.	TRBV19	TGTGCCAGTACGTCAGGGATTACCTACGAGCAGTACTTC	CASTSGITYEQYF
.	TRBJ1-1	.	TRBV4-3	TGCGCCAGCAGCCAAGACGGGGTGGCAGGGAGGACTTTCTTT	CASSQDGVAGRTFF
.	TRBJ1-2	TRBD1	TRBV28	TGTGCCAGCAGTCAAGACAGGGTGGATGGCTACACCTTC	CASSQDRVDGYTF
.	TRBJ2-7	.	TRBV10-3	TGTGCCATCAGTGATTCCGGGACAGCGGGCGTGGAGCAGTACTTC	CAISDSGTAGVEQYF
.	TRBJ2-2	TRBD2	TRBV28	TGTGCCAGCAGTTTAGGTGCGGGAGCCGGGGAGCTGTTTTTT	CASSLGAGAGELFF
few	TRBJ2-3	.	TRBV6-2/TRBV6-3	TGTGCCAGCAGTCCCAGTTCGCCAGATACGCAGTATTTT	CASSPSSPDTQYF
.	TRBJ1-1	TRBD1	TRBV6-5	TGTGCCAGCAGTTTACGGACAGGGAGGGTGAACACTGAAGCTTTCTTT	CASSLRTGRVNTEAFF
.	TRBJ1-3	.	TRBV27	TGTGCCAGCAGCGTAACAGGCTCTGGAAACACCATATATTTT	CASSVTGSGNTIYF
.	TRBJ1-1	.	TRBV10-1	TGCGCCAGCAGTGTGGGCAGCTTTATGACTGAAGCTTTCTTT	CASSVGSFMTEAFF
.	TRBJ2-1	TRBD2	TRBV24-1	TGTGCCACCAGCTCAAGGGACGGGGGGGTTTGGGAGCAGTTCTTC	CATSSRDGGVWEQFF
.	TRBJ1-1	.	TRBV6-5	TGTGCCAGCACCGATGGGGAGTTGAGGACTGAAGCTTTCTTT	CASTDGELRTEAFF
.	TRBJ2-3	TRBD2	TRBV6-6	TGTGCCAGCACCAACCGGGGGGGGGATACGCAGTATTTT	CASTNRGGDTQYF
.	TRBJ2-3	TRBD1	TRBV5-1	TGCGCCAGCAGGGATGGGACAGCAGATACGCAGTATTTT	CASRDGTADTQYF
.	TRBJ2-7	TRBD2	TRBV12-3/TRBV12-4	TGTGCCAGCAGTATTGCAGGGCGGGAGGAGCAGTACTTC	CASSIAGREEQYF
.	TRBJ2-2	.	TRBV4-1	TGCGCCAGCAGCCAAGAGGGGGCGTACGGGGAGCTGTTTTTT	CASSQEGAYGELFF
.	TRBJ2-5	TRBD2	TRBV7-6	TGTGCCAGCAGCCCAGGACTAGCGCCGAACCCGGGGGAAGAGACCCAGTACTTC	CASSPGLAPNPGEETQYF
.	TRBJ2-5	.	TRBV11-2	TGTGCCAGCAGCGATAGCAGTGAGACCCAGTACTTC	CASSDSSETQYF
.	TRBJ2-7	.	TRBV7-9	TGTGCCAGCAGTCCTAAAGGGGGCTACGAGCAGTACTTC	CASSPKGGYEQYF
.	TRBJ2-7	TRBD1	TRBV24-1	TGTGCCACCAACCCCGGTGAGACAGGGGTCTACGAGCAGTACTTC	CATNPGETGVYEQYF
once	TRBJ1-1	.	TRBV5-1	TGCGCCAGCAGAGGGATTAAGGGGATGAACACTGAAGCTTTCTTT	CASRGIKGMNTEAFF
.	TRBJ2-7	.	TRBV6-2/TRBV6-3	TGTGCCAGCAGTTATGTGGGGCCCTACGAGCAGTACTTC	CASSYVGPYEQYF
.	TRBJ2-7	.	TRBV4-3	TGCGCCAGCAGCTCCCAGGGGGGCTACGAGCAGTACTTC	CASSSQGGYEQYF
.	TRBJ2-7	TRBD1	TRBV2	TGTGCCAGCAGGGGGGACAGGGCGATGGGCGAGCAGTACTTC	CASRGDRAMGEQYF
once	TRBJ2-6	.	TRBV4-3	TGCGCCAGCAGCCAACCATACCAGGGGGGTACTGGGGCCAACGTCCTGACTTTC	CASSQPYQGGTGANVLTF
.	TRBJ1-4	.	TRBV5-1	TGCGCCAGCAGCTTGACTTCGGCGGGGAATAATGAAAAACTGTTTTTT	CASSLTSAGNNEKLFF
once	TRBJ1-2	TRBD1	TRBV11-1	TGTGCCAGCAGCTCCTCCCGGGACAGGAGAGGCTACACCTTC	CASSSSRDRRGYTF
few	TRBJ2-3	.	TRBV7-3	TGTGCCAGCAGCCCCCTCGTACAGGGAGAAGGCACAGATACGCAGTATTTT	CASSPLVQGEGTDTQYF
.	TRBJ1-2	.	TRBV12-3/TRBV12-4	TGTGCCAGCAGTTTCGAGGGTCTCCTTGGCTACACCTTC	CASSFEGLLGYTF
.	TRBJ1-2	.	TRBV12-3/TRBV12-4	TGTGCCAGCAGTTCCGGCGGAGGCTACACCTTC	CASSSGGGYTF
.	TRBJ2-3	TRBD2	TRBV5-1	TGCGCCAGCAGCTTGGGAGCGGGGGAAGATACGCAGTATTTT	CASSLGAGEDTQYF
.	TRBJ1-1	TRBD1	TRBV6-2/TRBV6-3	TGTGCCAGCAGCAACAGGGGGGTTACTGAAGCTTTCTTT	CASSNRGVTEAFF
.	TRBJ1-2	.	TRBV7-9	TGTGCCAGCAGCCCCATATACAGGGAAGGTGGCTACACCTTC	CASSPIYREGGYTF
.	TRBJ2-7	.	TRBV3-1/TRBV3-2	TGTGCCAGCAGCCAAGCGGGGTACGAGCAGTACTTC	CASSQAGYEQYF
.	TRBJ2-7	TRBD2	TRBV18	TGTGCCAGCTCTCCTTCTTCTAGCGGGGGTTACGAGCAGTACTTC	CASSPSSSGGYEQYF
.	TRBJ2-3	.	TRBV5-1	TGCGCCAGCAGCTTAGGGGCGAGGGGGAGCACAGATACGCAGTATTTT	CASSLGARGSTDTQYF
.	TRBJ2-7	.	TRBV6-1	TGTGCCAGCAGTGAACCAGGCTCCTACGAGCAGTACTTC	CASSEPGSYEQYF
.	TRBJ2-1	.	TRBV4-1	TGCGCCAGCAGCCCCGGGACTCTGAATGAGCAGTTCTTC	CASSPGTLNEQFF
.	TRBJ1-1	TRBD1	TRBV7-9	TGTGCCAGCAGCTTTCCTGGGACAGCGAACACTGAAGCTTTCTTT	CASSFPGTANTEAFF